Sequencing of this TCR beta chain was carried out in a study of blood T cell repertoires in COVID-19. V was pared by 6 bases and J by 6 bases, with 8 bases of the junction left unmatched. Germline V gene sequence: CDR1 SQVTM, CDR2 ANQGSEA. The CDR3 consists of 13 residues. Assay: immunoSEQ multiplex PCR; the TCRdb copy retains only in-frame clones and omits some. The data contain 350,000 to 500,000 clones, 80% to 90% of them singletons. V usage is TRBV29-1 and J usage is TRBJ2-7, with 10 positions matching TRBD2. This sequence was found in a man aged 18 to 30 with COVID-19, enrolled during active disease. Input material: peripheral blood. CDR3 in amino acids: CSVEGLALGEQYF. In nucleotides, the CDR3 is TGCAGCGTCGAGGGACTAGCGCTTGGCGAGCAGTACTTC.